One sample yielded the 20 T cell receptor beta chains listed below, sequenced in a study of blood T cell repertoires in COVID-19. Only in-frame clones appear in the TCRdb table, and some are missing; sequencing was by immunoSEQ multiplex PCR. The sample yields a few hundred thousand clones, 75% to 85% seen once. Sequenced: peripheral blood. These receptors all stem from a woman aged 50 to 65 with acute or convalescent COVID-19.

The chain employs TRBV10-3 and TRBJ2-1, with TRBD1 matching over 7 bases. Germline assignment: CDR1 ENHRY and CDR2 SYGVKD. The J segment lost 8 bases and the V segment lost 6 bases, leaving 7 bases of the junction unmatched. The CDR3 consists of 13 residues. For the CDR3, the DNA is TGTGCCATCAGCCTACAGGGGTGGGATGAGCAGTTCTTC. This translates into CAISLQGWDEQFF.

V gene TRBV28 combines with J gene TRBJ1-2; D is perhaps TRBD1 (5 bases). This CDR3 has 14 amino acids. Germline V CDR1 and CDR2: MDHEN, SYDVKM. Trimming cost V 1 base and J 7 bases, with 13 bases left between them. CDR3 in amino acids: CASSLSARASGYTF. CDR3 DNA: TGTGCCAGCAGTTTATCGGCCAGGGCAAGTGGCTACACCTTC.

This clone came up once. The chain recombines TRBV3-1 (or the pseudogene TRBV3-2) with TRBJ2-1; a weak D match, TRBD2 (5 bases). Trimming left V 0 bases short and J 4 bases short, with 16 bases between. The CDR3 spans 17 residues. Per germline, CDR1 LGHDT and CDR2 YNNKEL (reference sequence). The CDR3 reads CASSQDLASQPYNEQFF. The CDR3 nucleotides read TGTGCCAGCAGCCAAGATCTGGCTAGCCAGCCGTACAATGAGCAGTTCTTC.

V is TRBV5-1 and J is TRBJ1-1; D call uncertain. Trimming took 3 bases from V and 3 from J, leaving 12 bases between them. This CDR3 has 14 amino acids. Germline CDR1 and CDR2: SGHRS and YFSETQ. CDR3 region: CASSWLDLDTEAFF. CDR3 DNA: TGCGCCAGCAGCTGGCTTGATTTGGACACTGAAGCTTTCTTT.

The chain combines TRBV27 with TRBJ1-4, with D possibly matching TRBD1 (6 bases). The CDR3 length is 16 residues. V dropped 5 bases and J dropped 8 bases, with 21 bases sitting between them. CDR1 and CDR2 from the germline V gene are MNHEY and SMNVEV (reference sequence). In nucleotides, the CDR3 is TGTGCCAGCAGTCTCACTTTTACAGGGTTAAGGGAAAAACTGTTTTTT. Residues: CASSLTFTGLREKLFF. The full variable domain, rest sourced from reference TRBV27 and TRBJ1-4, is EAQVTQNPRYLITVTGKKLTVTCSQNMNHEYMSWYRQDPGLGLRQIYYSMNVEVTDKGDVPEGYKVSRKEKRNFPLILESPSPNQTSLYFCASSLTFTGLREKLFFGSGTQLSVL.

This clone has more than one count but fewer than ten. The gene calls are TRBV14 and TRBJ1-1; D not certain. Trimming took off 2 bases at V and 5 bases at J, with 9 bases between the two ends. The CDR3 runs to 13 residues. Germline V gene data show CDR1 as SGHDN and CDR2 as FVKESK. CDR3 loop: CASSQKFQTEAFF. Here the CDR3 DNA reads TGTGCCAGCAGCCAAAAATTTCAAACTGAAGCTTTCTTT.

This clone was detected once. The chain links TRBV29-1 to TRBJ2-7; D ambiguous. V was clipped by 4 bases and J by 2 bases, with 9 bases between them. CDR3 size: 12 residues. Germline CDR1 and CDR2: SQVTM and ANQGSEA. CDR3 DNA: TGCAGCGTTGCTCGAGGTCCCTACGAGCAGTACTTC. Its protein product is CSVARGPYEQYF.

The chain recombines TRBV30 with TRBJ1-3; D is ambiguous. This CDR3 is 15 amino acids long. Trimming stripped 7 bases from V and 2 bases from J, with 18 bases between. Germline CDR1 and CDR2: GTSNPN and SVGIG (reference sequence). The CDR3 DNA follows: TGTGCCTTATCAGACGGAGCGACGACTGGAAACACCATATATTTT. This gives the protein CALSDGATTGNTIYF.

CDR3 region: CATSYSGEETQYF. The CDR3 nucleotides are TGTGCCACCAGTTACAGCGGGGAAGAGACCCAGTACTTC. The rearrangement uses TRBV15 and TRBJ2-5, with 7 bases that match TRBD2. The germline V gene encodes CDR1 LNHNV and CDR2 YYDKDF (reference sequence). After removal of 6 bases from V and 3 bases from J, the junction contained 4 bases not matched to a gene. The CDR3 covers 13 residues.

This clone was observed once. This chain joins TRBV30 and TRBJ1-6; possible D gene TRBD1, 5 bases. Germline CDR1 is GTSNPN and CDR2 is SVGIG (reference sequence). V lost 4 bases, J lost 7 bases, and 14 bases lay in between. CDR3 size: 14 residues. The CDR3 protein is CAWKVTATNSPLHF. The CDR3 DNA follows: TGTGCCTGGAAGGTGACAGCGACCAATTCACCCCTCCACTTT.

This clone has only one observation. V is TRBV4-1 and J is TRBJ2-1; 7 bases line up with TRBD2. This CDR3 comprises 15 residues. Looked up from germline, CDR1 is MGHRA and CDR2 is YSYEKL. Unmatched junction bases numbered 8, after V lost 8 bases and J lost 1 base. CDR3 protein: CASGLSGGSYNEQFF. CDR3 sequence (DNA): TGCGCCAGCGGACTTTCGGGGGGTTCCTACAATGAGCAGTTCTTC.

V and J are TRBV28 and TRBJ2-5; 8 bases are a match to TRBD2. Per the germline V gene, CDR1 is MDHEN and CDR2 is SYDVKM. V dropped 6 bases and J dropped 4; count of bases not matched to a gene: 7. This CDR3 comprises 14 residues. CDR3 sequence: CASSPSGRGETQYF. In DNA, the CDR3 is TGTGCCAGCAGCCCCAGCGGGAGAGGAGAGACCCAGTACTTC.

The chain joins TRBV29-1 to TRBJ2-4, with D possibly being TRBD1 (5 bases). This CDR3 spans 13 amino acids. Germline CDR1 reads SQVTM; CDR2 reads ANQGSEA. V was cut by 6 bases and J by 7 bases, with 16 bases left in between. CDR3 loop: CSVRDSSRNIQYF. CDR3 bases: TGCAGCGTAAGAGACAGCTCAAGGAACATTCAGTACTTC.

The genes are TRBV30 and TRBJ2-1; possibly TRBD2 for D (5 bases). V lost 0 bases, J lost 2 bases, and 11 bases lay in between. This CDR3 is 15 amino acids long. From germline, CDR1 is GTSNPN and CDR2 SVGIG (reference sequence). CDR3 DNA: TGTGCCTGGAGTGTAGGGCTAGCACCCTACAATGAGCAGTTCTTC. Its protein is CAWSVGLAPYNEQFF.

The chain couples TRBV7-9 to TRBJ2-3; the D is unclear. The CDR3 loop spans 11 amino acids. Germline-derived CDR1 and CDR2 are SEHNR and FQNEAQ (reference sequence). V lost 5 bases, J lost 6 bases, and 6 bases lay in between. CDR3 sequence: CASSVQDTQYF. For the CDR3, the DNA is TGTGCCAGCAGCGTCCAGGATACGCAGTATTTT. The full variable domain, rest sourced from reference TRBV7-9 and TRBJ2-3, is DTGVSQNPRHKITKRGQNVTFRCDPISEHNRLYWYRQTLGQGPEFLTYFQNEAQLEKSRLLSDRFSAERPKGSFSTLEIQRTEQGDSAMYLCASSVQDTQYFGPGTRLTVL.

This chain uses TRBV29-1 with TRBJ2-7, with a possible D match to TRBD1 (5 bases). The CDR3 sequence is 12 residues long. Trimming pared 6 bases from V and 6 bases from J, leaving 15 bases between. The germline V gene has CDR1 SQVTM and CDR2 ANQGSEA. CDR3 in amino acids: CSVGWGSLEQYF. In DNA form, the CDR3 reads TGCAGCGTGGGGTGGGGCTCTCTCGAGCAGTACTTC.

The genes are TRBV7-9 and TRBJ1-5; D is uncertain. V lost 6 bases to trimming and J lost 0 bases, with 24 bases between them. The CDR3 is 19 amino acids. Germline V lookup: CDR1 SEHNR, CDR2 FQNEAQ (reference sequence). Here the CDR3 reads CASSTNRPAVYYSNQPQHF. CDR3 DNA sequence: TGTGCCAGCAGTACCAATAGGCCGGCAGTTTACTATAGCAATCAGCCCCAGCATTTT.

The chain uses TRBV4-1 and TRBJ1-1; D is perhaps TRBD1 (6 bases). Germline loops: CDR1 MGHRA, CDR2 YSYEKL. Deletions cut 1 base from V and 2 bases from J, with 14 bases between. The CDR3 loop spans 16 amino acids. This chain's CDR3 is CASSQGIQGRNTEAFF. In nucleotides, the CDR3 is TGCGCCAGCAGCCAAGGAATACAGGGAAGAAACACTGAAGCTTTCTTT.

The V and J genes are TRBV5-1 and TRBJ2-1; 13 bases line up with TRBD2. CDR1 and CDR2 from the germline V gene are SGHRS and YFSETQ. V lost 4 bases to trimming and J lost 9 bases; unmatched junction nucleotides: 4. The length of the CDR3 is 14 residues. CDR3 in amino acids: CASSGGLAGAEQFF. In DNA, the CDR3 is TGCGCCAGCAGCGGCGGACTAGCGGGAGCTGAGCAGTTCTTC.

The chain employs TRBV5-1 and TRBJ2-4; 7 bases map to TRBD2. J gave up 1 base and V 4 bases, and 11 bases lay outside the gene matches. The V gene's germline CDR1 is SGHRS and CDR2 YFSETQ. The CDR3 consists of 17 residues. The CDR3 sequence is CASSLKELGGAKNIQYF. The CDR3 DNA is TGCGCCAGCAGCCTAAAAGAACTCGGGGGGGCCAAAAACATTCAGTACTTC.